This T cell receptor (beta chain) was profiled in a study of shared clonotypes between healthy human individuals. The CDR3 extends over 16 amino acids. The germline V gene has CDR1 SGDLS and CDR2 YYNGEE. After removal of 4 bases from V and 3 bases from J, the junction contained 8 bases not matched to a gene. TCRdb keeps only in-frame clones here, not all; method: immunoSEQ multiplex PCR. The profile covers around 2.1 million clones, with nearly 97% appearing a single time and roughly 0.13% taken by the ten largest. The chain couples TRBV9 to TRBJ1-4, with 8 positions matching TRBD1. Sequenced sample: naive CD4+ T cells sorted from blood. The subset was: CD45RA+ positively selected. The TCR sequence derives from a man between 18 and 29 years old in good health. Here the CDR3 DNA reads TGTGCCAGCAGCTCAGGGTGGACAGGGCCTAATGAAAAACTGTTTTTT. It codes for CASSSGWTGPNEKLFF.